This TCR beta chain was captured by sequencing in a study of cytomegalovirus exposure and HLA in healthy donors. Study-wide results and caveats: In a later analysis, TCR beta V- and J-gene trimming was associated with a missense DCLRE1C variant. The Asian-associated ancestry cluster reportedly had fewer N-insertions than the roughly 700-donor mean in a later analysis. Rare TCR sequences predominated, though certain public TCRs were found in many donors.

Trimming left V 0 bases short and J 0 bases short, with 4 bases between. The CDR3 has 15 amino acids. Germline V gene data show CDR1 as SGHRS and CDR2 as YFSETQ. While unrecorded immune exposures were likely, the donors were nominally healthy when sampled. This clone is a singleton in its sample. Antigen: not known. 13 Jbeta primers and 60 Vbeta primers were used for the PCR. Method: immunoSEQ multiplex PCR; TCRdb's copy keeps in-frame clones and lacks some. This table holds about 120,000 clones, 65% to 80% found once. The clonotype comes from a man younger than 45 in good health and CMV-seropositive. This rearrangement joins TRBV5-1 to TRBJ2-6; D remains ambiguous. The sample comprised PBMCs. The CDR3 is CASSLALSGANVLTF. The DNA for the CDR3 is TGCGCCAGCAGCTTGGCCCTCTCTGGGGCCAACGTCCTGACTTTC.